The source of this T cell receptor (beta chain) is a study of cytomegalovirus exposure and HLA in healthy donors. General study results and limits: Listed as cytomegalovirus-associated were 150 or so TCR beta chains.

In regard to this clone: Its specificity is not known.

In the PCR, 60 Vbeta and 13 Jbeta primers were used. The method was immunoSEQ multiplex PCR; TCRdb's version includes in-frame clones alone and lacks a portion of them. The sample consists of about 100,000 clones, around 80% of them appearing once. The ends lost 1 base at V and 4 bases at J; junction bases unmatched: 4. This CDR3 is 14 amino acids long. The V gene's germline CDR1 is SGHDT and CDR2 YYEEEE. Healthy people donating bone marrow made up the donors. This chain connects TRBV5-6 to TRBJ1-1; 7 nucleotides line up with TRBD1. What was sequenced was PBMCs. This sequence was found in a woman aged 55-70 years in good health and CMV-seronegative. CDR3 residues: CASSLYRGGTEAFF. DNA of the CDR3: TGTGCCAGCAGCTTGTACAGGGGCGGCACTGAAGCTTTCTTT. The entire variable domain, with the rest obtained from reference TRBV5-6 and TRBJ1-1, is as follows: DAGVTQSPTHLIKTRGQQVTLRCSPKSGHDTVSWYQQALGQGPQFIFQYYEEEERQRGNFPDRFSGHQFPNYSSELNVNALLLGDSALYLCASSLYRGGTEAFFGQGTRLTVV.